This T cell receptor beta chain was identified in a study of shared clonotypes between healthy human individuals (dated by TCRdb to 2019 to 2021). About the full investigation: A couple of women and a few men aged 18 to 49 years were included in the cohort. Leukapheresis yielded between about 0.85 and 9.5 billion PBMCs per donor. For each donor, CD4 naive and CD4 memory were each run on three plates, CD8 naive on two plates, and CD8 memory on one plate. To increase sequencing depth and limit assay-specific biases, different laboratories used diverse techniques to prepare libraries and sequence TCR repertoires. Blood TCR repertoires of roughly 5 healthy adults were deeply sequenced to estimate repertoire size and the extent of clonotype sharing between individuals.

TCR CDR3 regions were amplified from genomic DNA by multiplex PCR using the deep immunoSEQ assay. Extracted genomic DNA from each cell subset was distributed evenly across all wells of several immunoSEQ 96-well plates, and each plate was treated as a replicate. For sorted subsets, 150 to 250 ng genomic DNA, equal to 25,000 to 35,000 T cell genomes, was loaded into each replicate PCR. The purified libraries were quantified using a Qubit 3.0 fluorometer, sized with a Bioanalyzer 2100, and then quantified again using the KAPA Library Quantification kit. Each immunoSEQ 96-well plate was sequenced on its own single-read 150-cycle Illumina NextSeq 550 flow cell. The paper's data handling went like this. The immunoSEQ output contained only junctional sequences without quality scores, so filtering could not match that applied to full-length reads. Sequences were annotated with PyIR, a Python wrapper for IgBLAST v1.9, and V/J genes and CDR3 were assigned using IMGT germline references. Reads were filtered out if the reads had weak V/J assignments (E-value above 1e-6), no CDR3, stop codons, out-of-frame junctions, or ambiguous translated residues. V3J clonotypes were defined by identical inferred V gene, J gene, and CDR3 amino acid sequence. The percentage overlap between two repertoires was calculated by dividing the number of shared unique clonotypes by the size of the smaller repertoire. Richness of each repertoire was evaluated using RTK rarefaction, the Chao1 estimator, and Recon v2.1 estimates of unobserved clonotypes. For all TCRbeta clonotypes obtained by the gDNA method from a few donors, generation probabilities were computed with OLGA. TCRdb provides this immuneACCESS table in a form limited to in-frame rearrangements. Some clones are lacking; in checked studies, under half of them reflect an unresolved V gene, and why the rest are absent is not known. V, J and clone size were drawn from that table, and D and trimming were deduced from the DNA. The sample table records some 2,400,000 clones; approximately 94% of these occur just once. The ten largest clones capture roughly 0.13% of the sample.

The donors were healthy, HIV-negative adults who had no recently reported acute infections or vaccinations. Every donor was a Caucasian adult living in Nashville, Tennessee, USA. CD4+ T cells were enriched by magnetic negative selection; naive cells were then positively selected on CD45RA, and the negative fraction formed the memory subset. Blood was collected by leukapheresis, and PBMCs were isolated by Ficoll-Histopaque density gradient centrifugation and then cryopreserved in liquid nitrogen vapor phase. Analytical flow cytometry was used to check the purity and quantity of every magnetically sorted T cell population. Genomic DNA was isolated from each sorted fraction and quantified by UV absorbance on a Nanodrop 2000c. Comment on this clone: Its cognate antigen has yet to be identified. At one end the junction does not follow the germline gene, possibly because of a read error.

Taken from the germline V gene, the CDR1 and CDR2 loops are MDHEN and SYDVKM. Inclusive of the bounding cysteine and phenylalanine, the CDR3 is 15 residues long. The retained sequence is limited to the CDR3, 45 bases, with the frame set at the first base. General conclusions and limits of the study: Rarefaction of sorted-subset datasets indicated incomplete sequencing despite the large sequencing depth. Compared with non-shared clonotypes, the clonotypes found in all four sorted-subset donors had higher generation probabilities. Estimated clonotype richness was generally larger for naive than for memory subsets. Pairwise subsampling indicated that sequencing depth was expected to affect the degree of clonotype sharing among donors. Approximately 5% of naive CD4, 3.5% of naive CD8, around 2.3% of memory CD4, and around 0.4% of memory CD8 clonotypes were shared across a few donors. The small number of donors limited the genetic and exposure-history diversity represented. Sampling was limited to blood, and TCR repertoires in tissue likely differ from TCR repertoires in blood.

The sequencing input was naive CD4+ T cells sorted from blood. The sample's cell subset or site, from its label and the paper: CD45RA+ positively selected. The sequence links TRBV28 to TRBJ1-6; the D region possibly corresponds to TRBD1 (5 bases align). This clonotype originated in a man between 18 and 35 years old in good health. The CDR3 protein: CATSFGGSPEGPLHF. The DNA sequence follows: TGTGCCACCAGTTTCGGGGGTTCCCCCGAAGGACCCCTCCACTTT.